These T cell receptor beta chains were read from a single sample in a study of CD8+ T cells in alopecia areata. Only in-frame clones appear in the TCRdb table, and some are missing; sequencing was by immunoSEQ multiplex PCR. The sample lists about 94,000 clones; 60% to 80% were seen once. Sequencing used CD8+ T cells sorted from blood, obtained between weeks 44 and 45, from a patient treated with tofacitinib. Source of these receptors: a human donor with alopecia areata. Each CDR3 is given with its conserved first and last residue. A D gene is named only where the DNA matches it firmly. Clone size is not always given. Where it is, it says once, few, many or a class for expanded clones.

TRBJ2-5	TRBV6-1	-	TRBD1	TGTGCCAGCAGGGGCAGGGGGCAGGAAGAGACCCAGTACTTC	CASRGRGQEETQYF
TRBJ2-7	TRBV27	-	-	TGTGCCAGCAGTTCGGACGGATCCTACGAGCAGTACTTC	CASSSDGSYEQYF
TRBJ2-3	TRBV10-2	few	TRBD2	TGCGCCAGCCGGGGACTAGCGGGCACAGATACGCAGTATTTT	CASRGLAGTDTQYF
TRBJ2-1	TRBV5-6	-	TRBD1	TGTGCCAGCAGCTCCCAGAAACAGGGGTGGAGCTCAGGTGAGCAGTTCTTC	CASSSQKQGWSSGEQFF
TRBJ2-3	TRBV9	few	-	TGTGCCAGCTCAGGCGGGCCCCTGGATACGCAGTATTTT	CASSGGPLDTQYF
TRBJ2-7	TRBV13	-	TRBD2	TGTGCCAGCAGCAAATTCGTTCTAGCGGGGGACCGAAACTCCTACGAGCAGTACTTC	CASSKFVLAGDRNSYEQYF
TRBJ2-6	TRBV19	-	-	TGTGCCAGTAGTATGGACGGGGGCTCTGGGGCCAACGTCCTGACTTTC	CASSMDGGSGANVLTF
TRBJ1-2	TRBV29-1	-	-	TGCAGCGTTGAAATAGGCAGTAACTATGGCTACACCTTC	CSVEIGSNYGYTF
TRBJ1-6	TRBV7-6	-	TRBD1	TGTGCCAGCCGACCCGGGACAGGGGATTCACCCCTCCACTTT	CASRPGTGDSPLHF
TRBJ2-5	TRBV29-1	-	TRBD1	TGCAGCGGAAGATACAGGGGCTCGGGAGAGACCCAGTACTTC	CSGRYRGSGETQYF
TRBJ1-2	TRBV2	once	-	TGTGCCAGCAGTGATCTGAGGGTCTTAGACTATGGCTACACCTTC	CASSDLRVLDYGYTF